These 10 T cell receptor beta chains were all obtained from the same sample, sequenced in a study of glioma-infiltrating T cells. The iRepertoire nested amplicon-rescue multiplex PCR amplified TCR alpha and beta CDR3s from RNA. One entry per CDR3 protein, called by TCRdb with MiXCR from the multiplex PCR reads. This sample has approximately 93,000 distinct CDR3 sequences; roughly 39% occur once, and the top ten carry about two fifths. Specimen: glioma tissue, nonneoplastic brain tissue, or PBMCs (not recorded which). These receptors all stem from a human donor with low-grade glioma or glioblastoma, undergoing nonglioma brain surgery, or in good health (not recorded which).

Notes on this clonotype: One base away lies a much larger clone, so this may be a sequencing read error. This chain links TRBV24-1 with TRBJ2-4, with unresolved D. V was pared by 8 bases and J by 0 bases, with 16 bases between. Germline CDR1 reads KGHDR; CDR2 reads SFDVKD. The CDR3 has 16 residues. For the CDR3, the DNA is TGTGCCACCATTATCAGCCTGGGGTTAGCCAAAAACATTCAGTACTTC. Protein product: CATIISLGLAKNIQYF.

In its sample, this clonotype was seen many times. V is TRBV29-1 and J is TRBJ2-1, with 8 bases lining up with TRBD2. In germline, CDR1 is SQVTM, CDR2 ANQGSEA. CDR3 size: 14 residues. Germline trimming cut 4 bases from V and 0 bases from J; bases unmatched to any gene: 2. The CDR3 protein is CSVGSGSSYNEQFF. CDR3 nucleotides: TGCAGCGTTGGAAGCGGGAGCTCCTACAATGAGCAGTTCTTC.

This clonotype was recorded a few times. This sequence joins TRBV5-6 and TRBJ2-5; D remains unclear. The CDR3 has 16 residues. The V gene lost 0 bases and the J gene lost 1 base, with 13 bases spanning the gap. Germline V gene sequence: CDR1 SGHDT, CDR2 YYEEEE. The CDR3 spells CASSLGIWSIQETQYF. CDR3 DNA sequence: TGTGCCAGCAGCTTGGGTATTTGGTCAATCCAAGAGACCCAGTACTTC.

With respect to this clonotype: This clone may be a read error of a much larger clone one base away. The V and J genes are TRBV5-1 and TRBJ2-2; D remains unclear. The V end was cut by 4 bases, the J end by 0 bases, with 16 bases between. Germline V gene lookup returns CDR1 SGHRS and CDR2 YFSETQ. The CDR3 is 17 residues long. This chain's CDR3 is CASSHQRRGSNTGELFF. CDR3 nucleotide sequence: TGCGCCAGCAGCCACCAGAGGAGAGGATCGAACACCGGGGAGCTGTTTTTT.

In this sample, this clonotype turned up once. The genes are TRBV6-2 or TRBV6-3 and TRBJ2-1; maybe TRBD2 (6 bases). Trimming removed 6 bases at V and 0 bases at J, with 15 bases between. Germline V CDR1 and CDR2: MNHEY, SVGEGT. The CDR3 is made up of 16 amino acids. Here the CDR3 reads CASSLTSTSSYNEQFF. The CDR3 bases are TGTGCCAGCAGCCTGACATCGACTAGCTCCTACAATGAGCAGTTCTTC.

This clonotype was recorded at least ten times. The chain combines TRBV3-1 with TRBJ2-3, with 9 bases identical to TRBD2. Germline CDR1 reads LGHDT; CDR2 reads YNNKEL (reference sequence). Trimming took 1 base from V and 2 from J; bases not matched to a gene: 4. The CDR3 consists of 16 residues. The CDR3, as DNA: TGTGCCAGCAGCCAAGGGCCTAGCGGGGCCACAGATACGCAGTATTTT. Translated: CASSQGPSGATDTQYF.

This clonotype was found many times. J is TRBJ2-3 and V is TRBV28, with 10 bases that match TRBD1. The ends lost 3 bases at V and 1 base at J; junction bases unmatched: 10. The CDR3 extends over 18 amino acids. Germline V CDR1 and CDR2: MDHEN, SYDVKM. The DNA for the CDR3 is TGTGCCAGCAGTTTCCCTCTGTCCGGGACAGGGGGCACAGATACGCAGTATTTT. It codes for CASSFPLSGTGGTDTQYF. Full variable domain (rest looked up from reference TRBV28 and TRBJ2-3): DVKVTQSSRYLVKRTGEKVFLECVQDMDHENMFWYRQDPGLGLRLIYFSYDVKMKEKGDIPEGYSVSREKKERFSLILESASTNQTSMYLCASSFPLSGTGGTDTQYFGPGTRLTVL.

The CDR3 coding sequence is TGTGCCAGCAGTGGTCAAGAGACCCAGCATTTT. It translates to CASSGQETQHF. The chain has TRBV6-2 or TRBV6-3 and TRBJ1-5; D is unresolved. Germline V gives CDR1 MNHEY, CDR2 SVGEGT. V was pared by 5 bases and J by 11 bases, with 10 bases between. The CDR3 extends over 11 amino acids.

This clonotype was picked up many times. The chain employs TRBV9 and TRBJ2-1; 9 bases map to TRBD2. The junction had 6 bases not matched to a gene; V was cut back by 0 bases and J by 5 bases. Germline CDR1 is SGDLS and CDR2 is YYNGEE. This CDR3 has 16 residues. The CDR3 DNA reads TGTGCCAGCAGCGTAGGTAGCGGGAGAGCTGACAATGAGCAGTTCTTC. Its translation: CASSVGSGRADNEQFF.

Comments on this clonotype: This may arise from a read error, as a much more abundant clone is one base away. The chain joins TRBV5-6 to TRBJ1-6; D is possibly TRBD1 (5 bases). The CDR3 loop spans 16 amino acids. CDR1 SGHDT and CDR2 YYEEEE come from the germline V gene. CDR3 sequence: CASSLSLKGKNSTLHF. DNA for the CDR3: TGTGCCAGCAGCTTGTCACTGAAGGGGAAAAATTCAACCCTCCACTTT. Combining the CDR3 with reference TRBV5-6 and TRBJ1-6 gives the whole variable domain DAGVTQSPTHLIKTRGQQVTLRCSPKSGHDTVSWYQQALGQGPQFIFQYYEEEERQRGNFPDRFSGHQFPNYSSELNVNALLLGDSALYLCASSLSLKGKNSTLHFGNGTRLTVT.